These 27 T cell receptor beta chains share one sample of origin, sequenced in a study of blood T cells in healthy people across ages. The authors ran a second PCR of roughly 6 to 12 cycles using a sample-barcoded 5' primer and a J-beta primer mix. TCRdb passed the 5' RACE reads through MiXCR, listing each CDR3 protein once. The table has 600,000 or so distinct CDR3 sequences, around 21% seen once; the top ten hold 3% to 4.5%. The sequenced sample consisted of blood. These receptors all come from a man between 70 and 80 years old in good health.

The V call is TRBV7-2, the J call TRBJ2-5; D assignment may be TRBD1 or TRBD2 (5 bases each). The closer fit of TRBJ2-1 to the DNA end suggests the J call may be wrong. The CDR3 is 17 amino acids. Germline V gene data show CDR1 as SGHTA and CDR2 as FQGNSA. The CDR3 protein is CASSLARWGKIGNEQFF. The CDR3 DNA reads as TGTGCCAGCAGCTTAGCGCGGTGGGGGAAGATAGGCAATGAGCAGTTCTTC.

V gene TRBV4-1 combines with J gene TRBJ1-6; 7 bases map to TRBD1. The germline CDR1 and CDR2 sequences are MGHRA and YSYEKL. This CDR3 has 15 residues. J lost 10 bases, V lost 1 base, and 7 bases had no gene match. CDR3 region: CASSQGKTGRSPLHF. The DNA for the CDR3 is TGCGCCAGCAGCCAAGGGAAGACAGGGAGATCACCCCTCCACTTT.

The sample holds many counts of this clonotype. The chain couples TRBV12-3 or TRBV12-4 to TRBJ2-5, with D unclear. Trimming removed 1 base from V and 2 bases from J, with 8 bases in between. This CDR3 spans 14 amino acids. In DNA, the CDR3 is TGTGCCAGCAGTTTAGACAGATTTCAAGAGACCCAGTACTTC. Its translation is CASSLDRFQETQYF.

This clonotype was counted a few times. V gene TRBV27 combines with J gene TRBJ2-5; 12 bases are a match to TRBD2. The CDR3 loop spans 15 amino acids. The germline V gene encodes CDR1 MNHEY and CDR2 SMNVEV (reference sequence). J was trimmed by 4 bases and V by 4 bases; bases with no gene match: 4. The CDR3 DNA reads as TGTGCCAGCAGTTACCAGACTAGCGGGAGAGAGACCCAGTACTTC. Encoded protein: CASSYQTSGRETQYF.

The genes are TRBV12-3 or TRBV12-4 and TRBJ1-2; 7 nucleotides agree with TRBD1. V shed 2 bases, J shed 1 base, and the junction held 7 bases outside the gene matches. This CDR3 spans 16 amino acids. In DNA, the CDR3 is TGTGCCAGCAGTTTAACTCAGGACAGGAATAACTATGGCTACACCTTC. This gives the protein CASSLTQDRNNYGYTF.

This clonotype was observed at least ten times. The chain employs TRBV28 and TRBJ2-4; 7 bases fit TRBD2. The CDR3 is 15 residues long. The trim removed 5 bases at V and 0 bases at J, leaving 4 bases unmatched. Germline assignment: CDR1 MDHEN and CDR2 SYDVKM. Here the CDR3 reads CASSPSGVAKNIQYF. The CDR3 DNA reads TGTGCCAGCAGTCCCAGCGGGGTAGCCAAAAACATTCAGTACTTC.

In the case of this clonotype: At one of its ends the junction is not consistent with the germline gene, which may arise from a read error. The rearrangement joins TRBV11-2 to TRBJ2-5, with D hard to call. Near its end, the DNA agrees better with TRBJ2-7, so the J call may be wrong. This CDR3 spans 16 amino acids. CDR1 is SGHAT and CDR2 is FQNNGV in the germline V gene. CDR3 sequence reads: CASILDPQSEAYEQYF. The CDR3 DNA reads TGTGCCAGCATCTTAGATCCACAGAGTGAGGCCTACGAGCAGTACTTC.

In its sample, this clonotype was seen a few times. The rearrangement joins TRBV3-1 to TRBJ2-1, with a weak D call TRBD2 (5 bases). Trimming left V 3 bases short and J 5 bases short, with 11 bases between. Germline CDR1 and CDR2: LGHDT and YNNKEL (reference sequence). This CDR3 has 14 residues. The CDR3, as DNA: TGTGCCAGCAGCCAGATGGGGAGCGACAATGAGCAGTTCTTC. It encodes CASSQMGSDNEQFF.

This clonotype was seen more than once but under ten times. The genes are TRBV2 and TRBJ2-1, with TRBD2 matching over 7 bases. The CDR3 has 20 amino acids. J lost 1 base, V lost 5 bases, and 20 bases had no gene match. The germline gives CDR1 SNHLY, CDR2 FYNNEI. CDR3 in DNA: TGTGCCAGCAGTTGGCCGACTAGCCAAGAGAGCCAAGGGTCCTACAATGAGCAGTTCTTC. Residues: CASSWPTSQESQGSYNEQFF.

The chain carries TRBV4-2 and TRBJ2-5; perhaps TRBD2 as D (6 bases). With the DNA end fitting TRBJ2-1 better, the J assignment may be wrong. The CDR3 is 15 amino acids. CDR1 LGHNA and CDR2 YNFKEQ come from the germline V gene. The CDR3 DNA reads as TGTGCCAGCAGCCACACGGGAGACCTAGACAATGAGCAGTTCTTC. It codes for CASSHTGDLDNEQFF.

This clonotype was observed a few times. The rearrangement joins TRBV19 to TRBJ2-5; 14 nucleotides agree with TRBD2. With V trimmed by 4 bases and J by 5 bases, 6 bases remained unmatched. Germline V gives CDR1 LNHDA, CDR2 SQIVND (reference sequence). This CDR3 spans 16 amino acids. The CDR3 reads CASSTGTSGSVETQYF. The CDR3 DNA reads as TGTGCCAGTAGTACGGGGACTAGCGGGAGTGTTGAGACCCAGTACTTC.

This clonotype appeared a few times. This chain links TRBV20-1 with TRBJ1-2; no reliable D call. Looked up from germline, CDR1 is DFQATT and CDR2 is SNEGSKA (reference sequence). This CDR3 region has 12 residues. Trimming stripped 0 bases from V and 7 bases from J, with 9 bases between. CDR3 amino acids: CSARDLESGYTF. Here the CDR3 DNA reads TGCAGTGCTAGAGATCTCGAGAGTGGCTACACCTTC.

CDR3 bases: TGTGCCAGCAGTTTACAATCCCCTGGCAGGGTCGGCTACGAGCAGTACTTC. This translates into CASSLQSPGRVGYEQYF. V usage is TRBV27 and J usage is TRBJ2-7; perhaps TRBD1 as D (5 bases). The CDR3 sequence is 17 residues long. V lost 2 bases and J lost 3, with 20 bases in between. Germline loops: CDR1 MNHEY, CDR2 SMNVEV (reference sequence).

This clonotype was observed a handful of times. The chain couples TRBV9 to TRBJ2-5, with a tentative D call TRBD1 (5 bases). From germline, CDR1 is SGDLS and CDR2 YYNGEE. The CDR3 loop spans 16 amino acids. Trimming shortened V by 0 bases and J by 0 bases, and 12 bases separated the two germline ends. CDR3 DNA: TGTGCCAGCAGCGTAGTAGGGGCGTCCTACCAAGAGACCCAGTACTTC. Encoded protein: CASSVVGASYQETQYF.

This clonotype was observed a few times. In nucleotides, the CDR3 is TGCAGTGCTAGCTTAGGGACAGGGGGCTTGGAGACCCAGTACTTC. The encoded protein is CSASLGTGGLETQYF. The rearrangement uses TRBV20-1 and TRBJ2-5; 12 bases are shared with TRBD1. Germline loops: CDR1 DFQATT, CDR2 SNEGSKA (reference sequence). V gave up 3 bases and J gave up 5 bases; unmatched junction bases: 7. The CDR3 loop spans 15 amino acids.

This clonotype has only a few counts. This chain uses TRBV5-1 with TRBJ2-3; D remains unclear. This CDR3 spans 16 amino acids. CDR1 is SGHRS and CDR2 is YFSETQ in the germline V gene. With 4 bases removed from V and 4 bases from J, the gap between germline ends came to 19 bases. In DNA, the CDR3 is TGCGCCAGCAGCCTTAGAACACCCCCCCAGGCAGATACGCAGTATTTT. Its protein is CASSLRTPPQADTQYF.

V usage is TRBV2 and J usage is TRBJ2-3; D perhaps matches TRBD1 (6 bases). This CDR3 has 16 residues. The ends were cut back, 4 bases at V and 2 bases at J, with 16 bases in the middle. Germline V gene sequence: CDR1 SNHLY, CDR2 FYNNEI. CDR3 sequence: CASSGSGARVTDTQYF. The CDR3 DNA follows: TGTGCCAGCAGTGGTTCAGGGGCGCGGGTCACAGATACGCAGTATTTT.

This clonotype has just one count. DNA for the CDR3: TGTGCCAGCAGTTCCCTTGACAGCTCTTACAATGAGCAGTTCTTC. It codes for CASSSLDSSYNEQFF. The chain uses TRBV12-3 or TRBV12-4 and TRBJ2-1, with a tentative D call TRBD1 (5 bases). The CDR3 is made up of 15 amino acids. Trimming cost V 4 bases and J 4 bases, with 14 bases left between them.

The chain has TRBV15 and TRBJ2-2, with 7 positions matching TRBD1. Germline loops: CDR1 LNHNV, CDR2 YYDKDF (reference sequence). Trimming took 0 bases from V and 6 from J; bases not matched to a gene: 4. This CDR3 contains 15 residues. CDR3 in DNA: TGTGCCACCAGCAGAGATCGTACAGGGGCCGGGGAGCTGTTTTTT. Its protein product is CATSRDRTGAGELFF.

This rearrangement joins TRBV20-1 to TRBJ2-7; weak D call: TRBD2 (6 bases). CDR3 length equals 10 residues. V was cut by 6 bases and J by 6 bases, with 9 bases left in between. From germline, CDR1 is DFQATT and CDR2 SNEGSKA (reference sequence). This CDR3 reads CSAWDFEQYF. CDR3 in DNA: TGCAGTGCATGGGACTTCGAGCAGTACTTC.

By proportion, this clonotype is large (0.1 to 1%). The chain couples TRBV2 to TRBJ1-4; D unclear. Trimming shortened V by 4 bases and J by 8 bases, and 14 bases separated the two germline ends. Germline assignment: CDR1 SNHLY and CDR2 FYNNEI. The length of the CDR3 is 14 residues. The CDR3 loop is CASSALQEWEKLFF. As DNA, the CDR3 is TGTGCCAGCAGTGCTCTGCAGGAATGGGAAAAACTGTTTTTT.

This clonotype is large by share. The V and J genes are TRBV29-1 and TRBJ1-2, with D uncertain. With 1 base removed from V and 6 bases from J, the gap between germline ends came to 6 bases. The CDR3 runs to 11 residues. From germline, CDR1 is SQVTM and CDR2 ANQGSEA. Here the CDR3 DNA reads TGCAGCGTTGAAGTGGGCCATGGCTACACCTTC. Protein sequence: CSVEVGHGYTF.

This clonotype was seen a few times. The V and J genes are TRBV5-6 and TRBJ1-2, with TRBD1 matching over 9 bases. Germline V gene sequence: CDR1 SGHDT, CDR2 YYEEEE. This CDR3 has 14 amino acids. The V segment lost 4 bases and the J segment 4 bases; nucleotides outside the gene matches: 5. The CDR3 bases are TGTGCCAGCAGCACAAAGACAGGGGGCTATGGCTACACCTTC. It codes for CASSTKTGGYGYTF.

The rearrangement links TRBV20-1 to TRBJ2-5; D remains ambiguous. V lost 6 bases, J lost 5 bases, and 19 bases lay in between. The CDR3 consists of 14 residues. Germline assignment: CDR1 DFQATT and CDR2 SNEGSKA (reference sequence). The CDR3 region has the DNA TGCAGTGCCAGTCGCGGACCCTCCGTCGAGACCCAGTACTTC. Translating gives CSASRGPSVETQYF.

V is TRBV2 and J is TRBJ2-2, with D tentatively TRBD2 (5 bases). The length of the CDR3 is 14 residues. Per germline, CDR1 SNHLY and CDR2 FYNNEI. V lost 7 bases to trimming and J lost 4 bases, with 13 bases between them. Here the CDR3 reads CASNFRGSTGELFF. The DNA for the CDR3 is TGTGCCAGCAATTTTCGCGGGTCCACCGGGGAGCTGTTTTTT.

CDR3 protein: CASRPQGLGGELFF. The CDR3 DNA reads as TGTGCCAGCAGACCACAGGGATTGGGCGGGGAGCTGTTTTTT. The J gene is TRBJ2-2, the V gene TRBV7-2; D possibly corresponds to TRBD1 (6 bases). The length of the CDR3 is 14 residues. Per the germline V gene, CDR1 is SGHTA and CDR2 is FQGNSA. V shed 6 bases and J shed 7 bases, with 15 bases lying between them.

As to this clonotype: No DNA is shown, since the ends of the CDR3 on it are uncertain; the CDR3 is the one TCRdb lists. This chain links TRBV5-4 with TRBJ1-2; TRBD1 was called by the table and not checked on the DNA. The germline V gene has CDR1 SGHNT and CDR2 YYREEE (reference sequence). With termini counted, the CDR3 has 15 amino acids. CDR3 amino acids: CASSPWGQGNYGYTF.